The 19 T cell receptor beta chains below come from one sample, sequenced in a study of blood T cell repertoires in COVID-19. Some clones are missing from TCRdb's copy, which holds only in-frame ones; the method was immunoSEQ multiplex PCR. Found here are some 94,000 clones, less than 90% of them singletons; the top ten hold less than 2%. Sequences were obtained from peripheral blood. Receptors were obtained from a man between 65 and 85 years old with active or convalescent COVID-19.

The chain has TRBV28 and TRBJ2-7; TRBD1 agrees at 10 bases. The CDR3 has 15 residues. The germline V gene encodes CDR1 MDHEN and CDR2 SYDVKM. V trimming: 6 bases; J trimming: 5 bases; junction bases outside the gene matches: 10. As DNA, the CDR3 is TGTGCCAGCAGCCGGCCGGGACAGGGGTCGAACGAGCAGTACTTC. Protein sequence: CASSRPGQGSNEQYF.

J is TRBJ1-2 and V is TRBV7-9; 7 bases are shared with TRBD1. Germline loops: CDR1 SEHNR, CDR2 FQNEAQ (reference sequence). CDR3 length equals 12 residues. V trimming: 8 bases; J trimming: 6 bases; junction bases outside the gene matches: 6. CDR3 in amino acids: CASVDRENGYTF. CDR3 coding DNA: TGTGCCAGCGTTGACAGGGAGAATGGCTACACCTTC.

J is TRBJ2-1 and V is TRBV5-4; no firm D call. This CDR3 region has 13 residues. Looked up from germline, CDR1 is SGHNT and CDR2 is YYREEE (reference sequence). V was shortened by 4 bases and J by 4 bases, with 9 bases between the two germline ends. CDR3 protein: CASSPRAYNEQFF. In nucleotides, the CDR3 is TGTGCCAGCAGCCCCCGAGCGTACAATGAGCAGTTCTTC.

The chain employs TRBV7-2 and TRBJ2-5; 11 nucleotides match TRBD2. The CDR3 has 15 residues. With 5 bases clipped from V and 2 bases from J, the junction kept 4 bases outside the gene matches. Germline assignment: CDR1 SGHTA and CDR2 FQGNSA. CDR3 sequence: CASSRLAGWQETQYF. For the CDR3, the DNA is TGTGCCAGCAGCAGACTAGCGGGGTGGCAAGAGACCCAGTACTTC.

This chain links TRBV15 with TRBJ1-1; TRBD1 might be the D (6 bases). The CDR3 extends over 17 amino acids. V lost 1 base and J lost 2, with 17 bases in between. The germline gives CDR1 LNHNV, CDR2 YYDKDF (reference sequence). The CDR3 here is CATSRGPTPRGNTEAFF. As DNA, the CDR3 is TGTGCCACCAGCAGAGGCCCCACCCCCAGGGGTAACACTGAAGCTTTCTTT.

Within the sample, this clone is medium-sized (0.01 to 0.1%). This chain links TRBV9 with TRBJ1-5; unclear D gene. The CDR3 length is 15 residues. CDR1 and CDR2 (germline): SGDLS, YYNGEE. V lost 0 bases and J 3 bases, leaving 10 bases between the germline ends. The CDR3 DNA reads TGTGCCAGCAGCGTAGATGGAGTTTCCAATCAGCCCCAGCATTTT. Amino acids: CASSVDGVSNQPQHF.

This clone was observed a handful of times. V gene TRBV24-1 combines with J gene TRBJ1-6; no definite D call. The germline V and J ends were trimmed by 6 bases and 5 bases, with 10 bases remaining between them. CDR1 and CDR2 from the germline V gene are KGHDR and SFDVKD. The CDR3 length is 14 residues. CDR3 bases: TGTGCCACCAGTCTCTCAGTGAATAATTCACCCCTCCACTTT. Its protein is CATSLSVNNSPLHF.

Here the CDR3 reads CASTQGNYGYTF. Written as DNA, the CDR3 is TGTGCCAGCACCCAGGGCAACTATGGCTACACCTTC. The chain uses TRBV28 and TRBJ1-2, with D perhaps TRBD1 (5 bases). Germline lookup yields CDR1 MDHEN and CDR2 SYDVKM. Deletions cut 7 bases from V and 2 bases from J, with 8 bases between. The CDR3 is 12 amino acids.

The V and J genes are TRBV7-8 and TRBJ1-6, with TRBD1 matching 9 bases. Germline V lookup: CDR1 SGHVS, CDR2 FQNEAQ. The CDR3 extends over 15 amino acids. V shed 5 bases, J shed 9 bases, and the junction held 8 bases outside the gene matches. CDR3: CASSPPGQGGSPLHF. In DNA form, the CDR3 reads TGTGCCAGCAGCCCACCGGGACAGGGAGGTTCACCCCTCCACTTT.

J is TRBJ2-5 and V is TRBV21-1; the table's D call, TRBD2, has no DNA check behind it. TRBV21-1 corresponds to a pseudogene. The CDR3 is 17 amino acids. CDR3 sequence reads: CASLVPTTHQRQETQYF. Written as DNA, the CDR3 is TGTGCCAGCCTTGTTCCCACGACTCACCAGCGCCAAGAGACCCAGTACTTC.

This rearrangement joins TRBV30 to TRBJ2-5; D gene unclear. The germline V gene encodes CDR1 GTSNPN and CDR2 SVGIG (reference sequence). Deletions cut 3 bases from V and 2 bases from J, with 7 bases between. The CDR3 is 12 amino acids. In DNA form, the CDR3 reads TGTGCCTGGAGCCGGAGTCAAGAGACCCAGTACTTC. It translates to CAWSRSQETQYF.

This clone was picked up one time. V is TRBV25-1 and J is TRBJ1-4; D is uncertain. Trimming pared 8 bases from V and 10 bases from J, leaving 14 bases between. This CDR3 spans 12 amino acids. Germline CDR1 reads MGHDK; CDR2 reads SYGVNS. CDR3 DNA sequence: TGTGCCAGCTCCTCTTCGGCGGGAAAACTGTTTTTT. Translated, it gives CASSSSAGKLFF.

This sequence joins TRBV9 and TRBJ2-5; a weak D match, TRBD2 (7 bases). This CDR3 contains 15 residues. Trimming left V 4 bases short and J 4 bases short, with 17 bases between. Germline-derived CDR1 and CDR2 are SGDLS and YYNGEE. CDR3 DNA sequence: TGTGCCAGCAGCACGGGTGGGGGGGCCACAGAGACCCAGTACTTC. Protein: CASSTGGGATETQYF.

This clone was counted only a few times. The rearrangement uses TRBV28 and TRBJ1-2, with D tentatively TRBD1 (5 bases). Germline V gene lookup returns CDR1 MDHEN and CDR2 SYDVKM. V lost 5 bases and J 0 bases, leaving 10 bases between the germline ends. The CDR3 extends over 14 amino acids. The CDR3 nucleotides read TGTGCCAGCAGTGGATCAGGGACTAACTATGGCTACACCTTC. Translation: CASSGSGTNYGYTF.

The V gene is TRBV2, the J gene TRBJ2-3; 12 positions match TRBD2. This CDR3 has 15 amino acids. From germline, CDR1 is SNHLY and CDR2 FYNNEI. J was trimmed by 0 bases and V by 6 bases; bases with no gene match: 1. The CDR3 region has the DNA TGTGCCAGCAGCCTAGCGGGAGGGAGCACAGATACGCAGTATTTT. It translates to CASSLAGGSTDTQYF.

The CDR3, as DNA: TGTGCCAGCAGGCGCGACAGGACTCGCGTTGGAGAGCAGTACTTC. Its protein is CASRRDRTRVGEQYF. The chain links TRBV7-2 to TRBJ2-7, with a possible D match to TRBD1 (6 bases). The V gene's germline CDR1 is SGHTA and CDR2 FQGNSA. The CDR3 runs 15 residues. V was cut by 6 bases and J by 7 bases, with 22 bases left in between.

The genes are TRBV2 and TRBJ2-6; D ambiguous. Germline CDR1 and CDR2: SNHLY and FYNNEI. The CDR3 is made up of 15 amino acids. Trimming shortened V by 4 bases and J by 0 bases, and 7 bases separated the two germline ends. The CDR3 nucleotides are TGTGCCAGCAGTGGGGCTAACTCTGGGGCCAACGTCCTGACTTTC. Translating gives CASSGANSGANVLTF.

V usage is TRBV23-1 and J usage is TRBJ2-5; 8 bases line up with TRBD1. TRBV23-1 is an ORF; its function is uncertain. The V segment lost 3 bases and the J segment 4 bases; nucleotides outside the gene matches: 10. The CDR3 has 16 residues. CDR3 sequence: CASSQPKTGARETQYF. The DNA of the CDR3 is TGCGCCAGCAGTCAGCCGAAGACAGGGGCGAGAGAGACCCAGTACTTC.

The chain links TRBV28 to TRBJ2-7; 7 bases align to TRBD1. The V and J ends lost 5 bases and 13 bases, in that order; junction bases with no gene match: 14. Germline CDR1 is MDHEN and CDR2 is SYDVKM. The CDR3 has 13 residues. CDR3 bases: TGTGCCAGCAGTCAAATAAGGGACAGACTAAGTTACTTC. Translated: CASSQIRDRLSYF.